One sample yielded the 20 T cell receptor beta chains listed below, sequenced in a study of CD8+CD57+ T cells in acquired aplastic anemia. The patients chosen for sequencing had shown expansion of CD8+CD57+ cells (detected by flow cytometry). For CDR3 and TCR beta VDJ profiling, genomic DNA was the template used. MiXCR, run by TCRdb on the reads, gives a single entry per CDR3 protein. Among under 200,000 distinct CDR3 sequences listed, 48% were seen once. The sample consisted of sorted CD4+, CD8+, or CD8+CD57+ T cells (not recorded which) from PBMCs. These TCRs come from a human donor with aplastic anemia.

The chain has TRBV2 and TRBJ2-1; 7 positions agree with TRBD2. V trimming: 8 bases; J trimming: 4 bases; junction bases outside the gene matches: 17. CDR1 is SNHLY, CDR2 FYNNEI, per germline. The CDR3 covers 17 residues. The CDR3: CASFTTGRKIVYNEQFF. The CDR3 bases are TGTGCCAGCTTTACCACCGGGAGGAAAATCGTGTACAATGAGCAGTTCTTC.

This chain joins TRBV2 and TRBJ1-5, with D unclear. The CDR3 extends over 13 amino acids. Looked up from germline, CDR1 is SNHLY and CDR2 is FYNNEI. V lost 11 bases and J 6 bases, leaving 17 bases between the germline ends. CDR3 sequence (DNA): TGTGCCGGCGGGCTTCTCGTGGGTCAGCCCCAGCATTTT. Residues: CAGGLLVGQPQHF.

V gene TRBV20-1 combines with J gene TRBJ1-2; 7 positions agree with TRBD1. The CDR3 spans 13 residues. The germline CDR1 and CDR2 sequences are DFQATT and SNEGSKA (reference sequence). With 1 base clipped from V and 4 bases from J, the junction kept 3 bases outside the gene matches. The CDR3 region has the DNA TGCAGTGCTAGAGTAGAGGGGGCCTATGGCTACACCTTC. Protein product: CSARVEGAYGYTF.

This clonotype was recorded at least ten times. The rearrangement links TRBV29-1 to TRBJ1-2; 7 nucleotides agree with TRBD1. This CDR3 has 12 amino acids. CDR1 is SQVTM and CDR2 is ANQGSEA in the germline V gene. With 7 bases clipped from V and 4 bases from J, the junction kept 6 bases outside the gene matches. CDR3 in DNA: TGCAGCGCTGGGACAGCTCCCTATGGCTACACCTTC. As protein: CSAGTAPYGYTF.

V and J are TRBV20-1 and TRBJ2-1; 9 nucleotides match TRBD2. The J segment lost 4 bases and the V segment lost 1 base, leaving 5 bases of the junction unmatched. The CDR3 has 15 amino acids. The germline gives CDR1 DFQATT, CDR2 SNEGSKA (reference sequence). In DNA, the CDR3 is TGCAGTGCTAGAGTGGCTAGCGGGGTATACAATGAGCAGTTCTTC. Its protein is CSARVASGVYNEQFF.

This clonotype was detected ten times or more. The chain couples TRBV10-3 to TRBJ2-6; the match to TRBD1 covers 8 bases. V lost 4 bases and J lost 2; bases outside the gene matches: 4. CDR1 and CDR2 (germline): ENHRY, SYGVKD. The CDR3 consists of 16 residues. CDR3 sequence: CAISAQGAPGANVLTF. CDR3 coding DNA: TGTGCCATCAGTGCTCAGGGGGCTCCTGGGGCCAACGTCCTGACTTTC.

A note on this clonotype: The junction does not match germline at one end; this may be a read error. The rearrangement joins TRBV29-1 to TRBJ2-2, with D possibly matching TRBD2 (5 bases). Germline values: CDR1 SQVTM, CDR2 ANQGSEA. The CDR3 totals 12 residues. The CDR3 reads CSVVGETGELYF. CDR3 sequence (DNA): TGCAGCGTTGTCGGGGAAACCGGGGAGCTGTATTTT.

This clonotype was detected a few times. The V and J genes are TRBV29-1 and TRBJ1-2; TRBD1 might be the D (5 bases). CDR3 length: 12 residues. The V gene lost 4 bases and the J gene lost 4 bases, with 10 bases spanning the gap. Germline loops: CDR1 SQVTM, CDR2 ANQGSEA. CDR3 region: CSVAGGPYGYTF. The CDR3 region has the DNA TGCAGCGTTGCTGGGGGTCCCTATGGCTACACCTTC.

The rearrangement uses TRBV20-1 and TRBJ2-7; D is unresolved. V lost 4 bases and J lost 2, with 12 bases in between. This CDR3 has 13 residues. Germline loops: CDR1 DFQATT, CDR2 SNEGSKA (reference sequence). This chain's CDR3 is CSAIDRGPYEQYF. CDR3 bases: TGCAGTGCTATCGATAGAGGACCCTACGAGCAGTACTTC.

This clonotype was observed a few times. V is TRBV10-3 and J is TRBJ2-7; D unresolved. Germline V lookup: CDR1 ENHRY, CDR2 SYGVKD. V was pared by 0 bases and J by 3 bases, with 9 bases between. This CDR3 has 14 amino acids. Here the CDR3 DNA reads TGTGCCATCAGTGAGTCGATAGGAAGCTACGAGCAGTACTTC. Its protein is CAISESIGSYEQYF.

The chain combines TRBV25-1 with TRBJ2-5, with TRBD1 identical over 10 bases. The length of the CDR3 is 14 residues. The V segment lost 6 bases and the J segment 5 bases; nucleotides outside the gene matches: 6. Germline CDR1 is MGHDK and CDR2 is SYGVNS. The CDR3 DNA reads TGTGCCAGCAGGGGACAGGGGAATATGGAGACCCAGTACTTC. Protein product: CASRGQGNMETQYF.

The chain has TRBV7-9 and TRBJ1-1; no definite D call. CDR1 is SEHNR and CDR2 is FQNEAQ in the germline V gene (reference sequence). CDR3 length: 10 amino acids. The ends were cut back, 6 bases at V and 3 bases at J, with 2 bases in the middle. The CDR3 spells CASSYTEAFF. The DNA of the CDR3 is TGTGCCAGCAGTTACACTGAAGCTTTCTTT. Drawing the rest from reference TRBV7-9 and TRBJ1-1, the complete variable domain is DTGVSQNPRHKITKRGQNVTFRCDPISEHNRLYWYRQTLGQGPEFLTYFQNEAQLEKSRLLSDRFSAERPKGSFSTLEIQRTEQGDSAMYLCASSYTEAFFGQGTRLTVV.

This chain joins TRBV11-2 and TRBJ2-3, with 13 nucleotides matching TRBD2. Germline V gives CDR1 SGHAT, CDR2 FQNNGV. Trimming at V came to 4 bases and at J to 6 bases, leaving 7 bases not matched to a gene. The CDR3 has 16 residues. The DNA of the CDR3 is TGTGCCAGCAGCTCTACTAGCGGGAGGGCGTCTGATACGCAGTATTTT. Amino acids: CASSSTSGRASDTQYF.

Ten or more counts support this clonotype. This sequence joins TRBV19 and TRBJ2-1; either TRBD1 or TRBD2 may fit D (5 bases each). The germline V gene encodes CDR1 LNHDA and CDR2 SQIVND (reference sequence). CDR3 length equals 17 residues. V lost 2 bases to trimming and J lost 8 bases, with 22 bases between them. The CDR3 DNA reads as TGTGCCAGTAGTATACGGTCCGGGACCATTAGAGGCGATGAGCAGTTCTTC. Translation gives CASSIRSGTIRGDEQFF.

This clonotype has just a few counts. V is TRBV2 and J is TRBJ2-7, with 11 bases aligning to TRBD1. Unmatched junction bases numbered 11, after V lost 8 bases and J lost 5 bases. Germline V gives CDR1 SNHLY, CDR2 FYNNEI. The CDR3 totals 15 residues. The CDR3 is CASGKPRTGGDEQYF. In DNA, the CDR3 is TGTGCCAGCGGCAAGCCTCGGACAGGGGGCGACGAGCAGTACTTC.

Remarks on this clonotype: The junction departs from the called germline gene at one end, perhaps through a read error. This chain uses TRBV10-3 with TRBJ1-3, with unresolved D. The CDR3 covers 12 residues. Germline V gene lookup returns CDR1 ENHRY and CDR2 SYGVKD. CDR3 bases: TGTGCCATCACGGACTCTGGGAACACCATATATTTT. This sequence encodes CAITDSGNTIYF.

The chain couples TRBV11-1 to TRBJ2-1; 13 bases line up with TRBD2. Germline lookup yields CDR1 SGHAT and CDR2 FQDESV (reference sequence). The CDR3 has 16 amino acids. V gave up 2 bases and J gave up 7 bases; unmatched junction bases: 5. CDR3 in amino acids: CASSLSGLAGENEQFF. CDR3 in DNA: TGTGCCAGCAGCTTAAGCGGACTAGCGGGAGAGAATGAGCAGTTCTTC.

This rearrangement joins TRBV6-5 to TRBJ1-1; D possibly corresponds to TRBD1 (5 bases). Germline V gene data show CDR1 as MNHEY and CDR2 as SVGAGI. The CDR3 consists of 16 residues. V was shortened by 2 bases and J by 0 bases, with 13 bases between the two germline ends. CDR3 in DNA: TGTGCCAGCAGTTACGGGACGGGACGCATGAACACTGAAGCTTTCTTT. This encodes CASSYGTGRMNTEAFF.

Concerning this clonotype: A junction boundary mismatches the germline segment, possibly from a read error. V is TRBV10-1 and J is TRBJ2-2; 12 bases align to TRBD2. Germline V CDR1 and CDR2: WNHNN, SYGVQD (reference sequence). The CDR3 contains 15 residues. CDR3 in amino acids: CASSGLAGLTEELFF. CDR3 DNA sequence: TGTGCCAGCAGCGGACTAGCGGGACTCACCGAGGAGCTGTTTTTT.

CDR3: CASSLSGGNSPLHF. DNA for the CDR3: TGTGCCAGCAGTTTGTCGGGGGGGAATTCACCCCTCCACTTT. The genes are TRBV2 and TRBJ1-6; tentatively, D is TRBD1 (5 bases). Trimming took off 5 bases at V and 7 bases at J, with 12 bases between the two ends. CDR3 length: 14 residues. CDR1 is SNHLY, CDR2 FYNNEI, per germline.